In its sample, the clone carrying this T cell receptor beta chain was seen many times. No antigen is known for it. Germline V gene data show CDR1 as SGHRS and CDR2 as YFSETQ. The CDR3 sequence is 12 residues long. Between the trimmed V and J ends, which lost 0 bases and 10 bases, there was a span of 8 bases. The data were taken from a study of identical twins. Whole-study findings and limits: Weaker excess twin sharing was seen among beta out-of-frame sequences. Shared out-of-frame alpha sequences (those common to twins) showed excess low generation probability. The abundant beta clonotypes from cord blood had fewer insertions, and memory repertoires had none of this.

TCRdb passed the 5' RACE reads through MiXCR, listing each CDR3 protein once. In the table there are 200,000 to 250,000 distinct CDR3 sequences, over 9.5% of which are singletons. These data were also filed under a second study, of yellow fever vaccine responses in identical twins. Per that study: Twins' vaccine T cell responses were reported to seem partly convergent and partly personalized.

This chain links TRBV5-1 with TRBJ2-1; D is ambiguous. The source of this sequence is a young woman in good health. The sample comprised memory (CD45RO+) T cells sorted from blood. In DNA, the CDR3 is TGCGCCAGCAGCTTGGAAGATGGCGAGCAGTTCTTC. It is translated as CASSLEDGEQFF.